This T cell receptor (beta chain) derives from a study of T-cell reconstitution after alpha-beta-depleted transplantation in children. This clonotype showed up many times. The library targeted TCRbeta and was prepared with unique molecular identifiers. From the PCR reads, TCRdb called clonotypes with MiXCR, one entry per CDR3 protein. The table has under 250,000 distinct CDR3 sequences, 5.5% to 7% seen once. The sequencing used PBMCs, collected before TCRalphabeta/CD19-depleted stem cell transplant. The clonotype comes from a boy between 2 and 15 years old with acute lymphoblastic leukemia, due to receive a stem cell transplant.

The CDR3 DNA reads TGTGCCACCAGTCGGGTTACGGGGATCACCGGGGAGCTGTTTTTT. Translation: CATSRVTGITGELFF. V usage is TRBV15 and J usage is TRBJ2-2, with D possibly being TRBD2 (5 bases). Germline CDR1 is LNHNV and CDR2 is YYDKDF (reference sequence). V lost 6 bases, J lost 4 bases, and 15 bases lay in between. The CDR3 loop spans 15 amino acids. Full variable domain (remainder filled in from reference TRBV15 and TRBJ2-2): DAMVIQNPRYQVTQFGKPVTLSCSQTLNHNVMYWYQQKSSQAPKLLFHYYDKDFNNEADTPDNFQSRRPNTSFCFLDIRSPGLGDTAMYLCATSRVTGITGELFFGEGSRLTVL.